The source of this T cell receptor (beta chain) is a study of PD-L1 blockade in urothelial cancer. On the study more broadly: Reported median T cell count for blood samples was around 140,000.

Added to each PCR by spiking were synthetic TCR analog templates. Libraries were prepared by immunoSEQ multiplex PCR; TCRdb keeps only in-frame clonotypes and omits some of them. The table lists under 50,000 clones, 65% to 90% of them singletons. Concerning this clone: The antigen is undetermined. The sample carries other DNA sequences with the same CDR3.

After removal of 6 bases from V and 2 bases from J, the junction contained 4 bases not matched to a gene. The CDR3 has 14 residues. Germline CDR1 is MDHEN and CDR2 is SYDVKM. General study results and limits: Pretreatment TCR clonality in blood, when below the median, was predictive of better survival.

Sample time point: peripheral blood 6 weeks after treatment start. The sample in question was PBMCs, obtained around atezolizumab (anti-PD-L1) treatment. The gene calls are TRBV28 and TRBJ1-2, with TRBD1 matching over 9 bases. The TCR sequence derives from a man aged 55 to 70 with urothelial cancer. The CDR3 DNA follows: TGTGCCAGCAGCTTGACAGGGGGGAACTATGGCTACACCTTC. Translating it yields CASSLTGGNYGYTF.